This T cell receptor (beta chain) was obtained from a study of identical twins. Study-wide results and limits: Zero-insertion analyses might be partly confounded by invariant T cells like MAIT and iNKT.

Regarding this clonotype: The antigen remains undetermined.

TCRdb used MiXCR to reprocess the 5' RACE reads, holding one entry per CDR3 protein. The sample lists approximately 590,000 distinct CDR3 sequences, more than 9% occurring once. The V gene's germline CDR1 is DFQATT and CDR2 SNEGSKA (reference sequence). Trimming removed 2 bases at V and 0 bases at J, with 14 bases between. The CDR3 extends over 16 amino acids. The same specimen was also included in a second study, on yellow fever vaccine responses in identical twins.

The chain combines TRBV20-1 with TRBJ2-1; D may be TRBD1 (6 bases). This sequence was found in a woman younger than 35 in good health. The sample taken for sequencing was PBMCs. The CDR3 loop is CSARPGHLSSYNEQFF. CDR3 DNA: TGCAGTGCTAGACCGGGACACCTGAGCTCCTACAATGAGCAGTTCTTC.